The present T cell receptor (beta chain) was sequenced within a study of cytomegalovirus exposure and HLA in healthy donors. Study-wide results and caveats: V- and J-gene trimming of TCR beta was linked (in a later analysis) to a missense DCLRE1C variant. It was reported in a later analysis that an Asian-associated ancestry cluster showed fewer N-insertions than the approximately 670-donor mean.

In the case of this clone: Its specificity is unknown.

The CDR3 has 13 residues. Germline V gene lookup returns CDR1 SGHTA and CDR2 FQGTGA. V lost 4 bases to trimming and J lost 6 bases, with 10 bases between them. The PCR ran on 60 Vbeta and 13 Jbeta primers. Sequencing used immunoSEQ multiplex PCR; TCRdb keeps in-frame clones, though not all of them. The table has 150,000 to 200,000 clones, 75% to 90% seen once; the top ten hold roughly 5%. The V and J genes are TRBV7-3 and TRBJ2-1, with TRBD1 as a possible D gene (5 bases). The TCR originated in a man in his thirties or forties in good health and CMV-seronegative. The source material was PBMCs. The chain's CDR3 is CASSSRQLNEQFF. The CDR3 nucleotides read TGTGCCAGCAGCTCTCGACAGCTCAATGAGCAGTTCTTC.